This TCR beta chain derives from a study of OX40 agonist ivuxolimab in advanced cancers. Study-wide context: A mean age of about 59 years, range roughly 20 to 80, was recorded, and roughly 80% were male.

This CDR3 spans 15 amino acids. Germline assignment: CDR1 KGHSH and CDR2 LQKENI. The V end was cut by 0 bases, the J end by 0 bases, with 8 bases between. This table comes from immunoSEQ multiplex PCR, and its TCRdb copy is limited to in-frame clones, with some not included. Of 20,000 to 30,000 clones listed, approximately 79% were seen once; the top ten hold 13%. Blood sampling took place at baseline, cycle 4 day 1, and cycle 7 day 1. This chain uses TRBV18 with TRBJ1-2; unclear D gene. This clonotype was obtained from an adult with an advanced solid tumor such as melanoma, head and neck, liver or kidney cancer. The specimen was CD4+ or CD8+ T cells sorted from blood, collected in a trial of the OX40 agonist ivuxolimab. The CDR3 loop reads CASSPPDLANYGYTF. The CDR3 nucleotides read TGTGCCAGCTCACCACCAGACCTAGCTAACTATGGCTACACCTTC.